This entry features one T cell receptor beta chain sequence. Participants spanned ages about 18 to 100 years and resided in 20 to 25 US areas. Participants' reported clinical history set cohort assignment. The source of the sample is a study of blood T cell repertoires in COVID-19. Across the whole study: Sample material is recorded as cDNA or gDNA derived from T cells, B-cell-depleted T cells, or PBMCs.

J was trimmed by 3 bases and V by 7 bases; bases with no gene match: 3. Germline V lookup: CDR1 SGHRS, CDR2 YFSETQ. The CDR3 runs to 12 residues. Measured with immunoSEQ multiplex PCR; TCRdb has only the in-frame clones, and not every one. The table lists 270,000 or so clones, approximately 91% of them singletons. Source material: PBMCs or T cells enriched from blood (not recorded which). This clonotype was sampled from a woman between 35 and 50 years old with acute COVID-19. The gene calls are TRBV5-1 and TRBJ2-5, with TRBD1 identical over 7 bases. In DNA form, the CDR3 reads TGCGCCAGCGGGACAGAGAAAGAGACCCAGTACTTC. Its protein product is CASGTEKETQYF.